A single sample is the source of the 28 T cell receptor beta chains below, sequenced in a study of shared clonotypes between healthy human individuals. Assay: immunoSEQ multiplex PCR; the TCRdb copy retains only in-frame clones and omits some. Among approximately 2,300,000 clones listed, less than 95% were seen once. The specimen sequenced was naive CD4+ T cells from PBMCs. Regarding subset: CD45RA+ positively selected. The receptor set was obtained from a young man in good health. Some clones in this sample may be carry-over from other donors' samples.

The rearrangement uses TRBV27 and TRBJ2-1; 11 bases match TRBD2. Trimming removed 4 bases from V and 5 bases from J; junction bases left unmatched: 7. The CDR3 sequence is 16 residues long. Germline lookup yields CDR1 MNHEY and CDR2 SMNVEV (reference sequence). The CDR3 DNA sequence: TGTGCCAGCAGTTCCCGTCCGGGACTAGCGGACAATGAGCAGTTCTTC. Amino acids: CASSSRPGLADNEQFF.

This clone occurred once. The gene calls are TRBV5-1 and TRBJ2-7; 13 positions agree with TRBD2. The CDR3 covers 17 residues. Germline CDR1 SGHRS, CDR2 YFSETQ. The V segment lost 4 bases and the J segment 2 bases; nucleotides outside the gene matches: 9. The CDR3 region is CASSAGTGLAGAYEQYF. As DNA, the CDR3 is TGCGCCAGCAGCGCAGGAACCGGACTAGCGGGGGCCTACGAGCAGTACTTC.

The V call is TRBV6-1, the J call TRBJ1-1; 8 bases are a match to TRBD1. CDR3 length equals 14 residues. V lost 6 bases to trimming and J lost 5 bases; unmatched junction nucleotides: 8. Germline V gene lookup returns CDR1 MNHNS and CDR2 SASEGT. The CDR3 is CASRPRQGRTEAFF. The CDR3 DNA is TGTGCCAGCAGACCGAGACAGGGGAGAACTGAAGCTTTCTTT.

CDR3 amino acids: CASSGRTGTSLWEQFF. In nucleotides, the CDR3 is TGTGCCAGCAGCGGACGAACCGGGACTAGCCTATGGGAGCAGTTCTTC. The chain uses TRBV9 and TRBJ2-1; 9 nucleotides agree with TRBD2. There are 16 residues in the CDR3. From germline, CDR1 is SGDLS and CDR2 YYNGEE. Trimming took 3 bases from V and 10 from J; bases not matched to a gene: 14.

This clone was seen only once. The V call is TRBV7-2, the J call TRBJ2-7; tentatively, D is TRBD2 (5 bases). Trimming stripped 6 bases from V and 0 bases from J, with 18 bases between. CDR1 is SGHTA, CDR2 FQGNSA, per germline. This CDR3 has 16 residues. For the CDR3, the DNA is TGTGCCAGCAGTTTCTGGGCCGCGGGCGTCTCCTACGAGCAGTACTTC. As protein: CASSFWAAGVSYEQYF.

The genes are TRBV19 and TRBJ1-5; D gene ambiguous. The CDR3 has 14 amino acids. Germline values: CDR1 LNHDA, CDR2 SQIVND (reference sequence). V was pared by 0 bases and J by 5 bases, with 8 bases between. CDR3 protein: CASSIDPRDQPQHF. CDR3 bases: TGTGCCAGTAGTATAGATCCAAGGGATCAGCCCCAGCATTTT.

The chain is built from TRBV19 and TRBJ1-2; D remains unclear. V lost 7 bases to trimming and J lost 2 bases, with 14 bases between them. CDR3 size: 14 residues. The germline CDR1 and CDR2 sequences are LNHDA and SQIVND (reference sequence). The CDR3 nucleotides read TGTGCCAGTACCCAGGCAGACGGGAACTATGGCTACACCTTC. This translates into CASTQADGNYGYTF.

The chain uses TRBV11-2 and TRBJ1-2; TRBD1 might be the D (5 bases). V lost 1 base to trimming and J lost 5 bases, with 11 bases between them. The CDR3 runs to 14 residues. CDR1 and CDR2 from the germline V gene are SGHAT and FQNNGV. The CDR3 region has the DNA TGTGCCAGCAGCTTAGGGGGCAGTGTTTATGGCTACACCTTC. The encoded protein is CASSLGGSVYGYTF.

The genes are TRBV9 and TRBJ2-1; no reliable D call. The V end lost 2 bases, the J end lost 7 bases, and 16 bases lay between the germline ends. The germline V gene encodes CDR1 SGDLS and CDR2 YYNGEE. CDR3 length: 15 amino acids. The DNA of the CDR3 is TGTGCCAGCAGCGTTGGAACTTCTTTCCAGAATGAGCAGTTCTTC. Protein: CASSVGTSFQNEQFF.

CDR3 coding DNA: TGTGCCAGCAGCCTCGGGACCGCGAACACCGGGGAGCTGTTTTTT. The encoded protein is CASSLGTANTGELFF. The chain carries TRBV2 and TRBJ2-2; D possibly uses TRBD1 or TRBD2 (5 bases each). This CDR3 has 15 residues. Germline V gives CDR1 SNHLY, CDR2 FYNNEI. The V gene lost 6 bases and the J gene lost 0 bases, with 11 bases spanning the gap.

This CDR3 reads CASSPTRGQGATEAFF. DNA for the CDR3: TGTGCCAGCTCACCAACCCGGGGACAGGGGGCCACTGAAGCTTTCTTT. This rearrangement joins TRBV18 to TRBJ1-1; TRBD1 matches 12 bases. V was clipped by 2 bases and J by 4 bases; unmatched bases: 5. The germline V gene has CDR1 KGHSH and CDR2 LQKENI. This CDR3 is 16 amino acids long.

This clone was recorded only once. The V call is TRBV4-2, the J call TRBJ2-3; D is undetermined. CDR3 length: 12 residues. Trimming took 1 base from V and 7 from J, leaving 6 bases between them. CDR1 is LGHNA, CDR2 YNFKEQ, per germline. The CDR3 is CASSQGPNTQYF. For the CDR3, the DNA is TGTGCCAGCAGCCAAGGTCCAAATACGCAGTATTTT.

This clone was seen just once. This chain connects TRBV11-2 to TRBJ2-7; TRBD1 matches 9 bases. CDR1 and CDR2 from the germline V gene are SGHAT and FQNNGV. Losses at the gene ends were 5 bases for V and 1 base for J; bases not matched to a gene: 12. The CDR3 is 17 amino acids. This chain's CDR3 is CASSIGWDRAGSYEQYF. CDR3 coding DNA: TGTGCCAGCAGCATTGGGTGGGACAGGGCGGGTTCCTACGAGCAGTACTTC.

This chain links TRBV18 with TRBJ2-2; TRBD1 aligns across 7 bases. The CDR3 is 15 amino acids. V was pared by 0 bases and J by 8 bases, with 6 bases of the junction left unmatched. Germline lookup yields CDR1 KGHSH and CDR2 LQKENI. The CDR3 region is CASSPPPGGYGELFF. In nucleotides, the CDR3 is TGTGCCAGCTCACCACCTCCAGGGGGATATGGGGAGCTGTTTTTT.

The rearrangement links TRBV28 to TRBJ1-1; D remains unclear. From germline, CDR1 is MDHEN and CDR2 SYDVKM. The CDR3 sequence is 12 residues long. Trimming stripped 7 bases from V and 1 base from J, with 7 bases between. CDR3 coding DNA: TGTGCCAGCATCCACAGGAACACTGAAGCTTTCTTT. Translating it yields CASIHRNTEAFF.

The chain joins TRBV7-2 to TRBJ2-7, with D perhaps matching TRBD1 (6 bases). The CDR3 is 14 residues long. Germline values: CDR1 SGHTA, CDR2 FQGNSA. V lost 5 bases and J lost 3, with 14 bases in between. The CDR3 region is CASSIPQGDYEQYF. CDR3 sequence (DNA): TGTGCCAGCAGCATCCCACAGGGCGACTACGAGCAGTACTTC. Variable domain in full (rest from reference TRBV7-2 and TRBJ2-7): GAGVSQSPSNKVTEKGKDVELRCDPISGHTALYWYRQSLGQGLEFLIYFQGNSAPDKSGLPSDRFSAERTGGSVSTLTIQRTQQEDSAVYLCASSIPQGDYEQYFGPGTRLTVT.

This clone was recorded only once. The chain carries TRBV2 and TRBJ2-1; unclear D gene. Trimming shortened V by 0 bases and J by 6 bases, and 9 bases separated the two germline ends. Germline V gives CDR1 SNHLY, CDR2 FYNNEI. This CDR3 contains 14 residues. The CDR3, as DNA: TGTGCCAGCAGTGAAGCCCCCCGGAGCAATGAGCAGTTCTTC. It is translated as CASSEAPRSNEQFF. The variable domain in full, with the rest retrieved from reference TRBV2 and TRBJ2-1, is EPEVTQTPSHQVTQMGQEVILRCVPISNHLYFYWYRQILGQKVEFLVSFYNNEISEKSEIFDDQFSVERPDGSNFTLKIRSTKLEDSAMYFCASSEAPRSNEQFFGPGTRLTVL.

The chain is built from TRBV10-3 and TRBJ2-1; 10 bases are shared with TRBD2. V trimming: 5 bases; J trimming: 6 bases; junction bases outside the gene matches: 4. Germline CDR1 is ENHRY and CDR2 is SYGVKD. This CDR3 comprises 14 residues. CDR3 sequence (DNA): TGTGCCATCAGTCTAGCGGGAGAGGGCAATGAGCAGTTCTTC. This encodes CAISLAGEGNEQFF.

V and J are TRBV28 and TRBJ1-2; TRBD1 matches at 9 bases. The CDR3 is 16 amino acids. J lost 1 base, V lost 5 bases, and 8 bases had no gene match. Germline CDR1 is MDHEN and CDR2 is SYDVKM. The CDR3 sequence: CASSGVYRGLNYGYTF. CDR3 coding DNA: TGTGCCAGCAGTGGCGTATACAGGGGGCTTAACTATGGCTACACCTTC.

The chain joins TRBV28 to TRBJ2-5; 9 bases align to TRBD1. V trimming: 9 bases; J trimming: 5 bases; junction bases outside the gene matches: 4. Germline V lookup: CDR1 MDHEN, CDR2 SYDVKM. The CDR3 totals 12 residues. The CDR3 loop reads CASGQGTETQYF. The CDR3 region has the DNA TGTGCCAGTGGACAGGGGACGGAGACCCAGTACTTC. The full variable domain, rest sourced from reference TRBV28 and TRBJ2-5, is DVKVTQSSRYLVKRTGEKVFLECVQDMDHENMFWYRQDPGLGLRLIYFSYDVKMKEKGDIPEGYSVSREKKERFSLILESASTNQTSMYLCASGQGTETQYFGPGTRLLVL.

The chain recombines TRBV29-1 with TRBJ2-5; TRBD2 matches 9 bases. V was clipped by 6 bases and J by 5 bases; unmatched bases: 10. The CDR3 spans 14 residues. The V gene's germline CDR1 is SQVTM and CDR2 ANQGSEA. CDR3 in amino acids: CSVARSGSGETQYF. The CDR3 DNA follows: TGCAGCGTCGCCCGTAGCGGGAGCGGGGAGACCCAGTACTTC.

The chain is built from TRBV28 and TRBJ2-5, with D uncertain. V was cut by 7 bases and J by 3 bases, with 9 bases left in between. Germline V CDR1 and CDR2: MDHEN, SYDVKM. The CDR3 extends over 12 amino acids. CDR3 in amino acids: CASMASEETQYF. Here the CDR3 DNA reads TGTGCCAGCATGGCGAGCGAAGAGACCCAGTACTTC.

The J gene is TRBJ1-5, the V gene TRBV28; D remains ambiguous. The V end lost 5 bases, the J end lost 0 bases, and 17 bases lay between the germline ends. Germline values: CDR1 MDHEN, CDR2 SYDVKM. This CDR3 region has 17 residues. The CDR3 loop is CASSSRPGLYSNQPQHF. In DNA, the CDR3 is TGTGCCAGCAGTAGCCGACCGGGGTTATATAGCAATCAGCCCCAGCATTTT.

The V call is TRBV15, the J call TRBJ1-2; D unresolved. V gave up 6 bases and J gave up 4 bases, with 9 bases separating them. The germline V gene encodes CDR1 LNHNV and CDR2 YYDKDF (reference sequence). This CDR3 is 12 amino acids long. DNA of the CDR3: TGTGCCACCAGAGGCCGAACCTATGGCTACACCTTC. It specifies CATRGRTYGYTF.

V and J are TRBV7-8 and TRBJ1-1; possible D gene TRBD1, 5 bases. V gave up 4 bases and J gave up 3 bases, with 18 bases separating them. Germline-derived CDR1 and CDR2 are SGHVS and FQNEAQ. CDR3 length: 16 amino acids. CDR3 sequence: CASSSRARVVDTEAFF. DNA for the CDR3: TGTGCCAGCAGCTCCAGGGCCAGGGTCGTGGACACTGAAGCTTTCTTT.

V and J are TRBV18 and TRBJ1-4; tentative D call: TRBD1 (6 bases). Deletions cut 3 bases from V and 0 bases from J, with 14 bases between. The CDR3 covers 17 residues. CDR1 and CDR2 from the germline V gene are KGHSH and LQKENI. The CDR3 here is CASSPPGHGATNEKLFF. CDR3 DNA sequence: TGTGCCAGCTCACCCCCGGGACACGGTGCAACTAATGAAAAACTGTTTTTT.

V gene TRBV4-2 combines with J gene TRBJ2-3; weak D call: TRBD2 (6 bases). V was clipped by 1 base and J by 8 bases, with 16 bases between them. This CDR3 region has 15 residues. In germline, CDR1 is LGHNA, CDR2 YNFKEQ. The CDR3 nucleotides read TGTGCCAGCAGCCAAGGGGGAGGTCCCCAGGGTACGCAGTATTTT. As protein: CASSQGGGPQGTQYF.

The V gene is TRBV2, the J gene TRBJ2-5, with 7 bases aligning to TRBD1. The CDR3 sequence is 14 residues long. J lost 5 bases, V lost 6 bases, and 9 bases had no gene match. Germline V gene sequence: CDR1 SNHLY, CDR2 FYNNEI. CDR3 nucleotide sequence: TGTGCCAGCAGACAACAGGGGAAGGGGGAGACCCAGTACTTC. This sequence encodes CASRQQGKGETQYF. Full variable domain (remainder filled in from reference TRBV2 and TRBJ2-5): EPEVTQTPSHQVTQMGQEVILRCVPISNHLYFYWYRQILGQKVEFLVSFYNNEISEKSEIFDDQFSVERPDGSNFTLKIRSTKLEDSAMYFCASRQQGKGETQYFGPGTRLLVL.